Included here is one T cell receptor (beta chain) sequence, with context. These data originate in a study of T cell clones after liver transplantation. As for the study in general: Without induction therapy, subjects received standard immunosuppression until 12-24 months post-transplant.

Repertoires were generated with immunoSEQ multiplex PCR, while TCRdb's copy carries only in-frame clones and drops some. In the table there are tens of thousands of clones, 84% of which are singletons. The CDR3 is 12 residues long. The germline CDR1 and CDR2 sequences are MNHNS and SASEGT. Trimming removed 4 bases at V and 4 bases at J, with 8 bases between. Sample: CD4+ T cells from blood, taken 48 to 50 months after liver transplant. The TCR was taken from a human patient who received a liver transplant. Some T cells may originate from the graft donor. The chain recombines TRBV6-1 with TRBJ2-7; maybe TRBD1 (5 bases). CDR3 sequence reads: CASSGQLYEQYF. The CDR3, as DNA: TGTGCCAGCAGTGGACAGCTTTACGAGCAGTACTTC.